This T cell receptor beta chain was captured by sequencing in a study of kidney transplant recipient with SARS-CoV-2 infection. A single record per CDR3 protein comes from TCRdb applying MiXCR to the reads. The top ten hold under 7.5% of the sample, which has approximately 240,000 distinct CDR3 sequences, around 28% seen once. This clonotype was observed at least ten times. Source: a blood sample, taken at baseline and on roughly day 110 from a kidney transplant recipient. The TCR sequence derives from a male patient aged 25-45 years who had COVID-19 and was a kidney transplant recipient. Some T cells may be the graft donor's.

For the CDR3, the DNA is TGTGCCACTACTCGGACAGGGAAGAATTCACCCCTCCACTTT. Protein sequence: CATTRTGKNSPLHF. V and J are TRBV6-5 and TRBJ1-6; 8 nucleotides agree with TRBD1. The CDR3 runs to 14 residues. Germline V gene lookup returns CDR1 MNHEY and CDR2 SVGAGI. V gave up 10 bases and J gave up 7 bases; unmatched junction bases: 9.